The 27 T cell receptor beta chains below all came from one sample that was sequenced in a study of CD8 T cell repertoires and HIV-1 epitope variants. No antigen has been assigned to these receptors. Data came from immunoSEQ multiplex PCR; TCRdb stores just in-frame clones and leaves some out. Among approximately 4,700 clones, around 69% were seen once, and the ten largest hold approximately 48%. The sequencing sample was made of cultured CD8+ T cells derived from PBMCs. All receptors come from a male donor with HIV.

The chain couples TRBV10-3 to TRBJ1-2, with D tentatively TRBD1 (5 bases). Trimming pared 4 bases from V and 4 bases from J, leaving 16 bases between. Germline V gene data show CDR1 as ENHRY and CDR2 as SYGVKD. This CDR3 spans 15 amino acids. DNA of the CDR3: TGTGCCATCAGTGGGGGCCTGGATGGAGGCTATGGCTACACCTTC. Protein product: CAISGGLDGGYGYTF.

This chain joins TRBV5-1 and TRBJ2-1; 10 positions agree with TRBD2. V shed 4 bases, J shed 1 base, and the junction held 5 bases outside the gene matches. Germline loops: CDR1 SGHRS, CDR2 YFSETQ. The CDR3 has 16 amino acids. CDR3 in amino acids: CASSAKGLASYNEQFF. The CDR3 DNA follows: TGCGCCAGCAGCGCCAAGGGACTAGCGTCCTACAATGAGCAGTTCTTC.

This clone has just a few counts. This chain uses TRBV6-5 with TRBJ2-1; maybe TRBD1 (6 bases). The length of the CDR3 is 16 residues. V was trimmed by 0 bases and J by 7 bases, leaving 16 bases between them. Germline V gene lookup returns CDR1 MNHEY and CDR2 SVGAGI. The CDR3 nucleotides are TGTGCCAGCAGTTACTCGGGCAGGGGAAGGCGAAATGAGCAGTTCTTC. This gives the protein CASSYSGRGRRNEQFF.

This sequence joins TRBV7-9 and TRBJ1-2; D remains unclear. Germline V gives CDR1 SEHNR, CDR2 FQNEAQ (reference sequence). Trimming took off 5 bases at V and 0 bases at J, with 13 bases between the two ends. This CDR3 region has 15 residues. The CDR3 loop is CASSPSSFANYGYTF. In DNA, the CDR3 is TGTGCCAGCAGCCCGTCCTCGTTCGCTAACTATGGCTACACCTTC.

This clone was seen once. The V and J genes are TRBV5-8 and TRBJ1-2; no clear D gene. Germline CDR1 reads SGHTS; CDR2 reads YDEGEE. V was shortened by 0 bases and J by 3 bases, with 9 bases between the two germline ends. The CDR3 loop spans 14 amino acids. CDR3 sequence (DNA): TGTGCCAGCAGCTTGGGTACATCGTACTATGGCTACACCTTC. Protein sequence: CASSLGTSYYGYTF. Combining the CDR3 with reference TRBV5-8 and TRBJ1-2 gives the whole variable domain EAGVTQSPTHLIKTRGQQATLRCSPISGHTSVYWYQQALGLGLQFLLWYDEGEERNRGNFPPRFSGRQFPNYSSELNVNALELEDSALYLCASSLGTSYYGYTFGSGTRLTVV.

The V gene is TRBV11-2, the J gene TRBJ2-1; unclear D gene. There are 14 residues in the CDR3. Per germline, CDR1 SGHAT and CDR2 FQNNGV. The germline V and J ends were trimmed by 3 bases and 5 bases, with 11 bases remaining between them. The CDR3 DNA sequence: TGTGCCAGCAGCTTCTGGTCAGACGACAATGAGCAGTTCTTC. Residues: CASSFWSDDNEQFF. Drawing the rest from reference TRBV11-2 and TRBJ2-1, the complete variable domain is EAGVAQSPRYKIIEKRQSVAFWCNPISGHATLYWYQQILGQGPKLLIQFQNNGVVDDSQLPKDRFSAERLKGVDSTLKIQPAKLEDSAVYLCASSFWSDDNEQFFGPGTRLTVL.

V usage is TRBV5-6 and J usage is TRBJ1-3, with D unresolved. Per germline, CDR1 SGHDT and CDR2 YYEEEE. The length of the CDR3 is 14 residues. Trimming took 4 bases from V and 0 from J, leaving 8 bases between them. The CDR3 is CASSPEPSGNTIYF. CDR3 bases: TGTGCCAGCAGCCCTGAACCCTCTGGAAACACCATATATTTT.

This chain links TRBV30 with TRBJ1-1, with unresolved D. With 0 bases removed from V and 8 bases from J, the gap between germline ends came to 10 bases. The CDR3 runs to 12 residues. The germline gives CDR1 GTSNPN, CDR2 SVGIG (reference sequence). CDR3 DNA sequence: TGTGCCTGGAGTGTAGGGAGCCAGGAAGCTTTCTTT. Translation: CAWSVGSQEAFF.

The chain couples TRBV2 to TRBJ2-5, with 8 positions matching TRBD1. Germline V lookup: CDR1 SNHLY, CDR2 FYNNEI. V shed 11 bases and J 13 bases; nucleotides not matched to a gene: 18. This CDR3 region has 13 residues. In nucleotides, the CDR3 is TGTGCCTTTTTCTATGAGAGGACAGGGTCACCGTACTTC. The encoded protein is CAFFYERTGSPYF. Full variable domain (remainder filled in from reference TRBV2 and TRBJ2-5): EPEVTQTPSHQVTQMGQEVILRCVPISNHLYFYWYRQILGQKVEFLVSFYNNEISEKSEIFDDQFSVERPDGSNFTLKIRSTKLEDSAMYFCAFFYERTGSPYFGPGTRLLVL.

J is TRBJ1-2 and V is TRBV6-5, with 9 nucleotides matching TRBD1. The V gene end was trimmed by 1 base and the J gene end by 10 bases; junction bases not matched to a gene: 13. Germline CDR1 MNHEY, CDR2 SVGAGI. The length of the CDR3 is 16 residues. DNA of the CDR3: TGTGCCAGCAGTTACTTGACAGGGGGGCCCTCTAGGGTCTACACCTTC. This gives the protein CASSYLTGGPSRVYTF.

The chain carries TRBV28 and TRBJ2-7, with TRBD2 matching 8 bases. V lost 1 base to trimming and J lost 5 bases; unmatched junction nucleotides: 4. Germline V lookup: CDR1 MDHEN, CDR2 SYDVKM. This CDR3 region has 14 residues. The CDR3 is CASSLYLGGDEQYF. The CDR3 region has the DNA TGTGCCAGCAGTTTATACCTCGGGGGGGACGAGCAGTACTTC.

The CDR3 DNA follows: TGTGCCAGCAATTTAAACAGGAACACTGAAGCTTTCTTT. It encodes CASNLNRNTEAFF. The V and J genes are TRBV5-5 and TRBJ1-1; D not certain. The CDR3 runs 13 residues. V was cut by 6 bases and J by 1 base, with 10 bases left in between. Per the germline V gene, CDR1 is SGHKS and CDR2 is YYEKEE (reference sequence).

V usage is TRBV27 and J usage is TRBJ1-1; 8 nucleotides agree with TRBD1. Germline V gene data show CDR1 as MNHEY and CDR2 as SMNVEV (reference sequence). Trimming took 2 bases from V and 1 from J; bases not matched to a gene: 3. The CDR3 runs to 15 residues. This chain's CDR3 is CASSLGGQGNTEAFF. CDR3 DNA sequence: TGTGCCAGCAGTTTAGGAGGACAGGGGAACACTGAAGCTTTCTTT.

The CDR3 sequence is CASSIGQLYNEQFF. CDR3 nucleotides: TGTGCCAGCAGTATTGGACAGCTTTACAATGAGCAGTTCTTC. The rearrangement joins TRBV27 to TRBJ2-1, with D possibly being TRBD1 (6 bases). The CDR3 is 14 amino acids. Germline CDR1 reads MNHEY; CDR2 reads SMNVEV (reference sequence). V lost 5 bases and J lost 4, with 12 bases in between.

This clone came up a few times. This rearrangement joins TRBV11-1 to TRBJ2-7, with D maybe TRBD2 (6 bases). The CDR3 contains 12 residues. With 2 bases removed from V and 6 bases from J, the gap between germline ends came to 8 bases. CDR1 and CDR2 from the germline V gene are SGHAT and FQDESV (reference sequence). The CDR3 sequence: CASSLRAGEQYF. The CDR3 nucleotides read TGTGCCAGCAGCTTACGAGCGGGCGAGCAGTACTTC.

This clone appeared a few times. The V and J genes are TRBV19 and TRBJ2-1; 8 nucleotides match TRBD2. V lost 7 bases to trimming and J lost 10 bases; unmatched junction nucleotides: 12. This CDR3 is built from 14 residues. Germline V gives CDR1 LNHDA, CDR2 SQIVND (reference sequence). The CDR3 nucleotides are TGTGCCAGTACGCAGGTGCCTCCGGGGGGGGAGCAGTTCTTC. It specifies CASTQVPPGGEQFF.

The chain joins TRBV21-1 to TRBJ2-7; the listed D gene, TRBD2, was not tested against the DNA. TRBV21-1 is assigned pseudogene status. The CDR3 runs 19 residues. CDR3 loop: CASSKKDPKTDRGSYEQYF. The CDR3 coding sequence is TGTGCCAGCAGCAAAAAGGACCCCAAAACGGACCGGGGCTCCTACGAGCAGTACTTC.

The chain recombines TRBV27 with TRBJ1-1; unclear D gene. This CDR3 contains 13 residues. CDR1 MNHEY and CDR2 SMNVEV come from the germline V gene (reference sequence). V gave up 0 bases and J gave up 5 bases, with 7 bases separating them. The CDR3 spells CASSLSLVTEAFF. The CDR3 nucleotides are TGTGCCAGCAGTTTATCCTTGGTGACTGAAGCTTTCTTT.

The chain uses TRBV28 and TRBJ2-1, with 10 bases matching TRBD1. The CDR3 runs to 14 residues. J lost 10 bases, V lost 3 bases, and 6 bases had no gene match. Germline V gene data show CDR1 as MDHEN and CDR2 as SYDVKM. In DNA form, the CDR3 reads TGTGCCAGCAGTTTGACAGGGGGCGAATACGAGCAGTTCTTC. It is translated as CASSLTGGEYEQFF.

V usage is TRBV4-2 and J usage is TRBJ2-7, with 14 bases identical to TRBD2. This CDR3 comprises 15 residues. CDR1 and CDR2 from the germline V gene are LGHNA and YNFKEQ. J was trimmed by 4 bases and V by 5 bases; bases with no gene match: 4. CDR3 bases: TGTGCCAGCAGCTCCGGGACTAGCGGGAGTTACGAGCAGTACTTC. Translation gives CASSSGTSGSYEQYF.

Regarding this clone: The same CDR3 also results from other DNA sequences found in this sample. The chain carries TRBV9 and TRBJ2-3; D is ambiguous. CDR3 size: 13 residues. The V gene lost 0 bases and the J gene lost 5 bases, with 7 bases spanning the gap. Germline V gives CDR1 SGDLS, CDR2 YYNGEE. The CDR3 bases are TGTGCCAGCAGCGTAGATGGCAGAGATACGCAGTATTTT. Translation: CASSVDGRDTQYF. Full variable domain (rest looked up from reference TRBV9 and TRBJ2-3): DSGVTQTPKHLITATGQRVTLRCSPRSGDLSVYWYQQSLDQGLQFLIQYYNGEERAKGNILERFSAQQFPDLHSELNLSSLELGDSALYFCASSVDGRDTQYFGPGTRLTVL.

The chain combines TRBV7-9 with TRBJ2-5; D uncertain. Looked up from germline, CDR1 is SEHNR and CDR2 is FQNEAQ (reference sequence). V dropped 1 base and J dropped 4 bases, with 7 bases sitting between them. There are 13 residues in the CDR3. In DNA, the CDR3 is TGTGCCAGCAGCTTAGAAGTTCCAGAGACCCAGTACTTC. Amino acid sequence: CASSLEVPETQYF. The variable domain in full, with the rest retrieved from reference TRBV7-9 and TRBJ2-5, is DTGVSQNPRHKITKRGQNVTFRCDPISEHNRLYWYRQTLGQGPEFLTYFQNEAQLEKSRLLSDRFSAERPKGSFSTLEIQRTEQGDSAMYLCASSLEVPETQYFGPGTRLLVL.

The chain joins TRBV9 to TRBJ2-3; possible D gene TRBD2, 6 bases. The CDR3 length is 15 residues. Trimming shortened V by 0 bases and J by 1 base, and 9 bases separated the two germline ends. Germline CDR1 is SGDLS and CDR2 is YYNGEE. The CDR3 region has the DNA TGTGCCAGCAGCGTAGAGTGGGGGGGCACAGATACGCAGTATTTT. As protein: CASSVEWGGTDTQYF.

The genes are TRBV19 and TRBJ2-2; 11 bases match TRBD2. Germline values: CDR1 LNHDA, CDR2 SQIVND (reference sequence). Trimming removed 3 bases from V and 1 base from J; junction bases left unmatched: 4. The CDR3 sequence is 17 residues long. The CDR3 DNA reads as TGTGCCAGTAGTATGGGTAGCGGGGGGGTGAACACCGGGGAGCTGTTTTTT. This encodes CASSMGSGGVNTGELFF.

The chain combines TRBV7-9 with TRBJ1-2; D is undetermined. V lost 5 bases, J lost 5 bases, and 12 bases lay in between. Germline CDR1 is SEHNR and CDR2 is FQNEAQ (reference sequence). The CDR3 loop spans 13 amino acids. The CDR3 protein is CASSHHRGYGYTF. CDR3 in DNA: TGTGCCAGCAGCCATCACCGGGGTTATGGCTACACCTTC.

V and J are TRBV6-1 and TRBJ1-2; D call uncertain. This CDR3 is built from 12 residues. The V end lost 8 bases, the J end lost 8 bases, and 15 bases lay between the germline ends. The germline gives CDR1 MNHNS, CDR2 SASEGT. The CDR3 sequence: CASGVGFHGYTF. The CDR3, as DNA: TGTGCCAGCGGGGTTGGGTTTCACGGCTACACCTTC.

The rearrangement uses TRBV6-4 and TRBJ2-1; 13 bases map to TRBD2. Germline lookup yields CDR1 MRHNA and CDR2 SNTAGT. This CDR3 has 15 residues. V was pared by 3 bases and J by 8 bases, with 4 bases of the junction left unmatched. For the CDR3, the DNA is TGTGCCAGCAGTGATACTAGCGGGGGGGCCGATGAGCAGTTCTTC. Its translation: CASSDTSGGADEQFF.